This TCR beta chain was obtained from a study of T cells in Graves' hyperthyroidism and ophthalmopathy. Whole-study results and caveats: The model made its ophthalmopathy prediction, and onset followed a median approximately 6 months later.

From germline, CDR1 is PRHDT and CDR2 FYEKMQ (reference sequence). With 4 bases removed from V and 0 bases from J, the gap between germline ends came to 9 bases. This CDR3 region has 14 residues. This clonotype occurred many times. Its cognate antigen is unknown. RNA transcripts yielded amplified TCR beta CDR3 regions. The TCR CDR3 first-round RT-PCR relied on the HTBI primer set. TCRdb fed the multiplex PCR reads into MiXCR, producing one record per CDR3 protein. The data hold 400,000 or so distinct CDR3 sequences, with 13% to 15% observed a single time. This sequence joins TRBV13 and TRBJ1-1, with D hard to call. The origin of this receptor is an older woman with Graves' ophthalmopathy. The sample consisted of blood. The chain's CDR3 is CASSSEEMNTEAFF. The CDR3 DNA reads as TGTGCCAGCAGCTCGGAGGAAATGAACACTGAAGCTTTCTTT.